Below, 18 T cell receptor beta chains from the same sample are listed, as sequenced in a study of cytomegalovirus exposure and HLA in healthy donors. The PCR made use of 60 Vbeta and 13 Jbeta primers. Assay used: immunoSEQ multiplex PCR; TCRdb lists only in-frame clones, some missing. The sample has 100,000 to 150,000 clones, 77% seen once. Sequencing used PBMCs. The receptors shown here come from a male donor in good health and CMV-seropositive.

The J gene is TRBJ1-5, the V gene TRBV15; possibly TRBD1 for D (6 bases). Per germline, CDR1 LNHNV and CDR2 YYDKDF (reference sequence). CDR3 length: 15 residues. V was trimmed by 4 bases and J by 0 bases, leaving 10 bases between them. This CDR3 reads CATSNRQVSNQPQHF. For the CDR3, the DNA is TGTGCCACCAGCAACAGACAGGTTAGCAATCAGCCCCAGCATTTT.

CDR3 protein: CASGGDTDTQYF. CDR3 sequence (DNA): TGTGCCAGCGGGGGGGACACAGATACGCAGTATTTT. The V gene is TRBV7-9, the J gene TRBJ2-3, with 7 bases identical to TRBD2. The CDR3 loop spans 12 amino acids. With 8 bases clipped from V and 2 bases from J, the junction kept 1 base outside the gene matches. Germline lookup yields CDR1 SEHNR and CDR2 FQNEAQ (reference sequence).

This clone was observed a single time. The chain recombines TRBV5-6 with TRBJ1-2; the match to TRBD1 covers 7 bases. This CDR3 is built from 18 residues. Germline values: CDR1 SGHDT, CDR2 YYEEEE. The trim removed 5 bases at V and 3 bases at J, leaving 19 bases unmatched. This CDR3 is CASRFWIRSSGTDYGYTF. The CDR3 DNA reads as TGTGCCAGCAGATTTTGGATCCGATCCTCCGGGACAGACTATGGCTACACCTTC.

The chain couples TRBV6-1 to TRBJ2-7; D is ambiguous. Germline V gives CDR1 MNHNS, CDR2 SASEGT. The V and J ends lost 6 bases and 12 bases respectively, with 15 bases between them. The CDR3 has 11 residues. In DNA, the CDR3 is TGTGCCAGCAGGGATCGGGTGAAAGTGTACTTC. Translated, it gives CASRDRVKVYF.

This clone has just a few counts. DNA for the CDR3: TGTGCCAGCAGCGCTTACTGGACCGGGGAGCTGTTTTTT. Translation gives CASSAYWTGELFF. This chain uses TRBV28 with TRBJ2-2; D is unresolved. The CDR3 length is 13 residues. Germline V gene sequence: CDR1 MDHEN, CDR2 SYDVKM. Trimming cost V 6 bases and J 5 bases, with 10 bases left between them.

This clone was observed a single time. The chain employs TRBV30 and TRBJ2-1; 7 bases are shared with TRBD2. From germline, CDR1 is GTSNPN and CDR2 SVGIG (reference sequence). J gave up 9 bases and V 5 bases, and 7 bases lay outside the gene matches. The CDR3 is 12 residues long. The CDR3 DNA is TGTGCCTGGGGGAGGGGCCGTCGTGAGCAGTTCTTC. It specifies CAWGRGRREQFF. Looking up the rest from reference TRBV30 and TRBJ2-1 gives the full variable domain: SQTIHQWPATLVQPVGSPLSLECTVEGTSNPNLYWYRQAAGRGLQLLFYSVGIGQISSEVPQNLSASRPQDRQFILSSKKLLLSDSGFYLCAWGRGRREQFFGPGTRLTVL.

This chain connects TRBV29-1 to TRBJ2-5; weak D call: TRBD2 (6 bases). With the DNA end fitting TRBJ2-7 better, the J assignment may be wrong. Germline assignment: CDR1 SQVTM and CDR2 ANQGSEA. This CDR3 comprises 13 residues. CDR3 coding DNA: TGCAGCGTTGTCGGCCAGGGACTTTACGAGCAGTACTTC. Translated: CSVVGQGLYEQYF.

This clone appeared a few times. The chain couples TRBV5-4 to TRBJ2-1; D is possibly TRBD1 (6 bases). The V end was cut by 2 bases, the J end by 0 bases, with 12 bases between. The CDR3 contains 16 residues. Germline V gives CDR1 SGHNT, CDR2 YYREEE (reference sequence). This CDR3 is CASSLNGQSSYNEQFF. The DNA for the CDR3 is TGTGCCAGCAGCTTAAATGGACAGAGCTCCTACAATGAGCAGTTCTTC.

This chain links TRBV7-7 with TRBJ2-2; 12 bases fit TRBD2. This CDR3 is 17 amino acids long. J was trimmed by 1 base and V by 5 bases; bases with no gene match: 5. From germline, CDR1 is SSHAT and CDR2 FNYEAQ (reference sequence). In nucleotides, the CDR3 is TGTGCCAGCAGCGCTGAACTAGCGGGAGGGAACACCGGGGAGCTGTTTTTT. It specifies CASSAELAGGNTGELFF.

V usage is TRBV29-1 and J usage is TRBJ2-7; maybe TRBD2 (5 bases). The V gene lost 6 bases and the J gene lost 2 bases, with 14 bases spanning the gap. The length of the CDR3 is 13 residues. Per the germline V gene, CDR1 is SQVTM and CDR2 is ANQGSEA. The CDR3 DNA is TGCAGCGTGCCAAAAACCGGGACCTACGAGCAGTACTTC. It is translated as CSVPKTGTYEQYF.

The chain employs TRBV2 and TRBJ2-2, with 10 bases aligning to TRBD1. CDR1 is SNHLY, CDR2 FYNNEI, per germline. CDR3 length: 15 residues. The V gene end was trimmed by 5 bases and the J gene end by 4 bases; junction bases not matched to a gene: 4. CDR3 in amino acids: CASSPGTGATGELFF. The CDR3 DNA is TGTGCCAGCAGTCCCGGGACAGGGGCCACCGGGGAGCTGTTTTTT.

The chain joins TRBV5-1 to TRBJ2-7, with a weak D call TRBD1 (6 bases). This CDR3 has 16 amino acids. V was trimmed by 1 base and J by 2 bases, leaving 16 bases between them. The V gene's germline CDR1 is SGHRS and CDR2 YFSETQ. The chain's CDR3 is CASSLHSPDRTYEQYF. The CDR3 DNA reads TGCGCCAGCAGCTTGCATTCCCCGGACAGAACCTACGAGCAGTACTTC.

The rearrangement joins TRBV5-1 to TRBJ2-3; TRBD1 aligns across 7 bases. Germline values: CDR1 SGHRS, CDR2 YFSETQ. J was trimmed by 2 bases and V by 1 base; bases with no gene match: 1. The CDR3 totals 14 residues. The DNA of the CDR3 is TGCGCCAGCAGCTTGACAGGGGCCACAGATACGCAGTATTTT. The encoded protein is CASSLTGATDTQYF.

In its sample, this clone was seen a few times. The chain links TRBV10-3 to TRBJ1-5; 10 bases align to TRBD1. The CDR3 is made up of 15 amino acids. The ends lost 3 bases at V and 8 bases at J; junction bases unmatched: 7. Germline CDR1 and CDR2: ENHRY and SYGVKD. Written as DNA, the CDR3 is TGTGCCATCAGTGACCCGACAGGGGGCTCGGAGCCCCAGCATTTT. Protein sequence: CAISDPTGGSEPQHF.

The chain combines TRBV30 with TRBJ1-1; D is unresolved. The CDR3 sequence is 10 residues long. Per the germline V gene, CDR1 is GTSNPN and CDR2 is SVGIG (reference sequence). Trimming left V 4 bases short and J 7 bases short, with 7 bases between. CDR3 amino acids: CAWNRDEAFF. The CDR3 DNA is TGTGCCTGGAACCGGGATGAAGCTTTCTTT.

The CDR3: CASGRGEGAGQQYF. The CDR3 DNA reads TGTGCCAGCGGCCGGGGTGAGGGAGCGGGACAGCAGTACTTC. V is TRBV6-5 and J is TRBJ2-7; 7 bases agree with TRBD2. The CDR3 consists of 14 residues. Germline trimming cut 8 bases from V and 8 bases from J; bases unmatched to any gene: 15. CDR1 and CDR2 (germline): MNHEY, SVGAGI.

V gene TRBV19 combines with J gene TRBJ2-1; 8 bases map to TRBD1. Germline lookup yields CDR1 LNHDA and CDR2 SQIVND (reference sequence). J lost 7 bases, V lost 6 bases, and 11 bases had no gene match. This CDR3 is built from 15 residues. DNA for the CDR3: TGTGCCAGTAGCAACCAGGGGGCGGCGATAAATGAGCAGTTCTTC. This gives the protein CASSNQGAAINEQFF.

The gene calls are TRBV21-1 and TRBJ2-7; the table's D call of TRBD1 was not tested on the DNA. TRBV21-1 is a documented pseudogene. The CDR3 contains 14 residues. CDR3 sequence reads: CASSKPRGQSEQYF. Written as DNA, the CDR3 is TGTGCCAGCAGCAAACCCCGAGGACAGAGCGAGCAGTACTTC.